This TCR beta chain was sequenced for a study of OX40 agonist ivuxolimab in advanced cancers. Broadly, across the study: Ivuxolimab was a fully human IgG2 agonistic monoclonal antibody targeting the costimulatory receptor OX40 (CD134). Partial responses were achieved by three dose-escalation patients, of whom one had hepatocellular carcinoma and two had cutaneous melanoma. The paper reports the monotherapy dose-escalation portion (N of about 56 patients) of the phase I ivuxolimab trial. The purpose of peripheral TCRbeta sequencing was to test whether ivuxolimab changed TCR sequence diversity and led to clonal T-cell expansion. Intravenous ivuxolimab was administered to patients every 2 weeks at six dose levels: 0.01, 0.1, 0.3, 1.5, 3 and 10 mg/kg. Of the approximately 50 dose-escalation patients, hepatocellular carcinoma was present in about 20, melanoma in approximately 15, renal cell carcinoma in 9 and head and neck cancer in 9. Patients were allowed to have had prior anti-PD-1, anti-PD-L1 or anti-CTLA-4 therapy, and approximately 37% of the dose-escalation patients had been treated with checkpoint inhibitors. A male proportion of around 83% and a mean age of 60 years, ranging from 23 to 79, were recorded for the dose-escalation cohort.

For sequencing of the TCRbeta CDR3 region, genomic DNA was extracted from the sorted cells. TCRbeta CDR3 regions were sequenced using the immunoSEQ Assay. TCRdb provides this immuneACCESS table in a form limited to in-frame rearrangements. Some clones are lacking; in checked studies, under half of them reflect an unresolved V gene, and why the rest are absent is not known. The sample records tens of thousands of clones, approximately 91% of which are singletons. 0.25% to 0.3% of the sample rests with the top ten. The trial excluded patients who had a history of autoimmune disease or were on systemic immunosuppression. Peripheral blood for TCR sequencing was collected from all dose cohorts at baseline, on cycle 4 day 1, and on cycle 7 day 1. The samples were taken from a phase I, first-in-human, multicenter, open-label dose-escalation trial of ivuxolimab. Adults with locally advanced or metastatic melanoma, renal cell, hepatocellular, or head and neck squamous cell carcinoma were enrolled in the trial. Before TCR sequencing, CD4+ T cells and CD8+ T cells were sorted from peripheral blood as separate populations.

The investigation overall reported the following: At doses of 0.1 to 3.0 mg/kg, clonal expansion of both CD4+ and CD8+ T cells in blood was seen between baseline and week 6. Low levels of normalized T-cell clonal expansion were also seen in some patients who did not respond. After ivuxolimab, CD8+ T cells had more expanded clones than CD4+ T cells on average. Antigen specificity was not determined for the clonally expanded peripheral T cells. In partial responders in the 0.1-3.0 mg/kg groups, normalized peripheral clonal expansion was found to be among the lowest, especially among CD8+ T cells.

A remark on this clone: Its antigen remains unidentified. No base quality information exists; no much larger clone differs at one position.

The germline ends are 16 bases apart after V is trimmed by 4 bases and J by 4 bases. The CDR3 holds 15 amino acids from the cysteine to the phenylalanine. The read is trimmed to its CDR3 DNA, 45 bases read in frame from base 1. The germline V gene specifies MNHNS as CDR1 and SASEGT as CDR2. The chain joins TRBV6-1 to TRBJ1-1; a tentative D call is TRBD1 (5 bases match). The input for sequencing was CD4+ or CD8+ T cells sorted from blood, taken in a trial of the OX40 agonist ivuxolimab. The TCR originated in an adult with an advanced solid tumor such as melanoma, head and neck, liver or kidney cancer. The DNA sequence is TGTGCCAGCAGTGTAAAGGGGTGGGCGGGCACTGAAGCTTTCTTT. This gives the protein CASSVKGWAGTEAFF.